A single sample is the source of the 18 T cell receptor beta chains below, sequenced in a study of blood T cell repertoires in COVID-19 (dated by TCRdb to about 2020). The library was generated by the immunoSEQ multiplex PCR assay. TCRdb took over this immuneACCESS table, retaining in-frame rearrangements with V and J assigned. Such tables are incomplete; in checked studies, under half of the missing clones stem from an unresolved V gene, and the remainder is unexplained. The sample contains about 440,000 clones, 88% of them found a single time. The top ten constitute around 12% of the sample. The sample was peripheral blood. Receptors were obtained from a woman aged 45-60 years with COVID-19, enrolled during active disease.

The genes are TRBV19 and TRBJ2-3, with 10 bases matching TRBD2. Germline lookup yields CDR1 LNHDA and CDR2 SQIVND (reference sequence). Trimming took 10 bases from V and 11 from J; bases not matched to a gene: 6. The CDR3 covers 11 residues. As DNA, the CDR3 is TGTGCCACCTCACTAGCGGGGAAGCAGTATTTT. Translated, it gives CATSLAGKQYF. The full variable domain, its missing parts supplied by reference TRBV19 and TRBJ2-3, is DGGITQSPKYLFRKEGQNVTLSCEQNLNHDAMYWYRQDPGQGLRLIYYSQIVNDFQKGDIAEGYSVSREKKESFPLTVTSAQKNPTAFYLCATSLAGKQYFGPGTRLTVL.

The chain links TRBV19 to TRBJ1-5; 7 bases line up with TRBD1. V was pared by 0 bases and J by 6 bases, with 5 bases of the junction left unmatched. Germline CDR1 LNHDA, CDR2 SQIVND (reference sequence). This CDR3 has 15 residues. The CDR3 region has the DNA TGTGCCAGTAGTATAGATCAACAGGGGTTTCAGCCCCAGCATTTT. Amino acids: CASSIDQQGFQPQHF. The full variable domain, with the rest looked up from reference TRBV19 and TRBJ1-5, is DGGITQSPKYLFRKEGQNVTLSCEQNLNHDAMYWYRQDPGQGLRLIYYSQIVNDFQKGDIAEGYSVSREKKESFPLTVTSAQKNPTAFYLCASSIDQQGFQPQHFGDGTRLSIL.

The chain joins TRBV4-1 to TRBJ2-6; tentative D call: TRBD1 (5 bases). CDR1 is MGHRA, CDR2 YSYEKL, per germline. This CDR3 region has 18 residues. V was clipped by 5 bases and J by 0 bases, with 17 bases between them. Here the CDR3 DNA reads TGCGCCAGCAGCAACTACAGGAATAAGGGCTCTGGGGCCAACGTCCTGACTTTC. Its protein is CASSNYRNKGSGANVLTF.

The chain employs TRBV18 and TRBJ2-3; 12 nucleotides align to TRBD2. This CDR3 comprises 17 residues. Unmatched junction bases numbered 4, after V lost 3 bases and J lost 0 bases. The germline V gene has CDR1 KGHSH and CDR2 LQKENI. DNA of the CDR3: TGTGCCAGCTCACCGCGGACTAGCGGGGCGAGCACAGATACGCAGTATTTT. Protein sequence: CASSPRTSGASTDTQYF. Based on the CDR3 plus reference TRBV18 and TRBJ2-3, the full variable domain is NAGVMQNPRHLVRRRGQEARLRCSPMKGHSHVYWYRQLPEEGLKFMVYLQKENIIDESGMPKERFSAEFPKEGPSILRIQQVVRGDSAAYFCASSPRTSGASTDTQYFGPGTRLTVL.

J is TRBJ1-1 and V is TRBV18, with 7 bases identical to TRBD1. The length of the CDR3 is 15 residues. The V gene end was trimmed by 1 base and the J gene end by 1 base; junction bases not matched to a gene: 3. The germline CDR1 and CDR2 sequences are KGHSH and LQKENI. In DNA, the CDR3 is TGTGCCAGCTCACCACGACAGGGAACGAACACTGAAGCTTTCTTT. As protein: CASSPRQGTNTEAFF.

The chain joins TRBV28 to TRBJ1-1; TRBD1 matches 9 bases. The CDR3 sequence is 15 residues long. Trimming at V came to 7 bases and at J to 4 bases, leaving 10 bases not matched to a gene. Germline V lookup: CDR1 MDHEN, CDR2 SYDVKM. CDR3 in DNA: TGTGCCAGCACCCTTGCGGGACAGGGCGGCACTGAAGCTTTCTTT. Residues: CASTLAGQGGTEAFF.

The J gene is TRBJ2-7, the V gene TRBV5-5; 7 bases agree with TRBD2. Germline CDR1 and CDR2: SGHKS and YYEKEE (reference sequence). V lost 4 bases, J lost 3 bases, and 4 bases stayed unmatched. This CDR3 has 13 residues. This CDR3 is CASSKWEGYEQYF. The CDR3 DNA reads TGTGCCAGCAGCAAATGGGAGGGCTACGAGCAGTACTTC.

This clone was recorded once. The chain couples TRBV28 to TRBJ2-2; D is perhaps TRBD2 (5 bases). The V end lost 4 bases, the J end lost 7 bases, and 16 bases lay between the germline ends. From germline, CDR1 is MDHEN and CDR2 SYDVKM. The CDR3 is made up of 15 amino acids. This CDR3 is CASSSPGLAGGELFF. The CDR3 region has the DNA TGTGCCAGCAGTTCTCCGGGCCTGGCGGGCGGGGAGCTGTTTTTT.

V gene TRBV9 combines with J gene TRBJ2-3; D is unclear. V lost 0 bases, J lost 2 bases, and 4 bases lay in between. This CDR3 comprises 13 residues. CDR1 is SGDLS, CDR2 YYNGEE, per germline. The CDR3 DNA sequence: TGTGCCAGCAGCGTAGCCCTCACAGATACGCAGTATTTT. It codes for CASSVALTDTQYF.

The chain is built from TRBV6-5 and TRBJ2-3; 9 positions agree with TRBD2. Per the germline V gene, CDR1 is MNHEY and CDR2 is SVGAGI. CDR3 length: 15 residues. V gave up 10 bases and J gave up 2 bases; unmatched junction bases: 10. CDR3 nucleotides: TGTGCCACCTTTAAGGAGCGGGGGGTCACAGATACGCAGTATTTT. Residues: CATFKERGVTDTQYF.

The chain combines TRBV20-1 with TRBJ1-1, with 7 bases identical to TRBD1. Per germline, CDR1 DFQATT and CDR2 SNEGSKA (reference sequence). This CDR3 region has 18 residues. The trim removed 3 bases at V and 4 bases at J, leaving 20 bases unmatched. The CDR3 here is CSASSPEGGALPGTEAFF. CDR3 sequence (DNA): TGCAGTGCTAGTTCACCCGAAGGGGGCGCTTTACCGGGCACTGAAGCTTTCTTT.

Regarding this clone: This sample includes further DNA sequences coding for the same CDR3. The rearrangement links TRBV5-1 to TRBJ1-6; D is possibly TRBD1 (5 bases). There are 13 residues in the CDR3. V lost 4 bases, J lost 8 bases, and 10 bases lay in between. Germline loops: CDR1 SGHRS, CDR2 YFSETQ. CDR3 in amino acids: CASSSQGDSPLHF. In DNA, the CDR3 is TGCGCCAGCAGCAGCCAGGGCGATTCACCCCTCCACTTT.

This clone was counted a few times. V gene TRBV7-2 combines with J gene TRBJ1-2, with D possibly TRBD1 on 5 matching bases. This CDR3 region has 14 residues. Looked up from germline, CDR1 is SGHTA and CDR2 is FQGNSA. The ends were cut back, 1 base at V and 3 bases at J, with 9 bases in the middle. This chain's CDR3 is CASSLGGSYYGYTF. The CDR3 DNA reads TGTGCCAGCAGCTTAGGGGGCAGCTACTATGGCTACACCTTC.

This clone occurred once. This chain joins TRBV4-1 and TRBJ1-5; 9 nucleotides match TRBD1. The V and J ends lost 3 bases and 3 bases, in that order; junction bases with no gene match: 15. Germline values: CDR1 MGHRA, CDR2 YSYEKL. The CDR3 runs to 19 residues. The CDR3 DNA follows: TGCGCCAGCAGCCAGCCTAGACAGGGGGACCTCCTATTCAATCAGCCCCAGCATTTT. It is translated as CASSQPRQGDLLFNQPQHF.

V and J are TRBV3-1 (or the pseudogene TRBV3-2) and TRBJ2-2; 8 bases are a match to TRBD1. With 4 bases clipped from V and 7 bases from J, the junction kept 8 bases outside the gene matches. Germline values: CDR1 LGHDT, CDR2 YNNKEL (reference sequence). This CDR3 has 15 amino acids. The DNA for the CDR3 is TGTGCCAGCAGCCCAAGACAGGGGACCGGCGGGGAGCTGTTTTTT. The encoded protein is CASSPRQGTGGELFF.

The chain couples TRBV5-1 to TRBJ2-3; 10 bases map to TRBD2. The V segment lost 5 bases and the J segment 2 bases; nucleotides outside the gene matches: 11. This CDR3 has 17 amino acids. The V gene's germline CDR1 is SGHRS and CDR2 YFSETQ. The CDR3 is CASRGTLAGVTTDTQYF. CDR3 bases: TGCGCCAGCAGGGGAACCCTAGCGGGGGTTACCACAGATACGCAGTATTTT.

This rearrangement joins TRBV10-3 to TRBJ2-1; 12 positions match TRBD2. With 11 bases clipped from V and 8 bases from J, the junction kept 7 bases outside the gene matches. The CDR3 has 13 residues. Germline CDR1 is ENHRY and CDR2 is SYGVKD. CDR3 DNA sequence: TGTGCCGCCTCTAGCGGGGGGGCCGATGAGCAGTTCTTC. Residues: CAASSGGADEQFF.

V is TRBV19 and J is TRBJ2-1, with D possibly being TRBD2 (6 bases). There are 15 residues in the CDR3. Germline values: CDR1 LNHDA, CDR2 SQIVND (reference sequence). Trimming took 7 bases from V and 4 from J, leaving 17 bases between them. For the CDR3, the DNA is TGTGCCAGTACCACCGGAGGGGTCCCTTACAATGAGCAGTTCTTC. It codes for CASTTGGVPYNEQFF. The whole variable domain, remainder taken from reference TRBV19 and TRBJ2-1, is DGGITQSPKYLFRKEGQNVTLSCEQNLNHDAMYWYRQDPGQGLRLIYYSQIVNDFQKGDIAEGYSVSREKKESFPLTVTSAQKNPTAFYLCASTTGGVPYNEQFFGPGTRLTVL.